These 32 T cell receptor beta chains were sequenced from one sample in a study of Ad26.COV2.S vaccination and SARS-CoV-2 variants. Described treatment: about 20 received Ad26.COV2.S at low or high dose, single or two shots; several received placebo; per-sample allocation not given. Sampling took place 63 days after the first vaccine or placebo injection. Here immunoSEQ multiplex PCR was the method, and the copy in TCRdb shows in-frame clones only, minus some. Of 300,000 to 500,000 clones in the sample, around nine tenths were seen once. The sequences come from peripheral blood, collected in a trial of Ad26.COV2.S vaccine versus placebo. The origin of the receptors is a person aged 18-60 years who received the Ad26.COV2.S COVID-19 vaccine or a placebo.

This chain links TRBV18 with TRBJ1-6; D remains ambiguous. Deletions cut 5 bases from V and 0 bases from J, with 8 bases between. Per germline, CDR1 KGHSH and CDR2 LQKENI. The length of the CDR3 is 15 residues. The CDR3 coding sequence is TGTGCCAGCTCATTGACGAGCTCCTATAATTCACCCCTCCACTTT. It is translated as CASSLTSSYNSPLHF.

The chain carries TRBV24-1 and TRBJ2-2; D might be TRBD1 (5 bases). This CDR3 contains 16 residues. In germline, CDR1 is KGHDR, CDR2 SFDVKD. With 4 bases removed from V and 0 bases from J, the gap between germline ends came to 11 bases. CDR3 nucleotide sequence: TGTGCCACCAGTGACCTAGGGGCACCGAACACCGGGGAGCTGTTTTTT. Amino acids: CATSDLGAPNTGELFF.

This clone was recorded at least ten times. The chain joins TRBV2 to TRBJ2-4, with D possibly matching TRBD1 (5 bases). Trimming left V 3 bases short and J 8 bases short, with 8 bases between. CDR3 length: 12 amino acids. Germline values: CDR1 SNHLY, CDR2 FYNNEI. This chain's CDR3 is CASSDRVDIQYF. In DNA form, the CDR3 reads TGTGCCAGCAGTGACAGGGTGGACATTCAGTACTTC.

The chain carries TRBV3-1 (or the pseudogene TRBV3-2) and TRBJ1-1; maybe TRBD1 (5 bases). V was cut by 1 base and J by 3 bases, with 15 bases left in between. CDR1 and CDR2 (germline): LGHDT, YNNKEL (reference sequence). The CDR3 sequence is 16 residues long. CDR3: CASSQAPRQGDTEAFF. DNA of the CDR3: TGTGCCAGCAGCCAAGCCCCGCGCCAAGGGGACACTGAAGCTTTCTTT.

The V and J genes are TRBV15 and TRBJ2-1; 11 bases line up with TRBD2. V lost 1 base to trimming and J lost 2 bases; unmatched junction nucleotides: 13. CDR3 length: 20 residues. Germline V gene lookup returns CDR1 LNHNV and CDR2 YYDKDF (reference sequence). The CDR3 region is CATSRVSGGVLLRPYNEQFF. The CDR3 coding sequence is TGTGCCACCAGCAGAGTTAGCGGGGGGGTTCTTCTACGTCCCTACAATGAGCAGTTCTTC.

The gene calls are TRBV5-4 and TRBJ2-2; the D gene is possibly TRBD2 (5 bases). Germline V lookup: CDR1 SGHNT, CDR2 YYREEE (reference sequence). The CDR3 loop spans 17 amino acids. V was clipped by 4 bases and J by 3 bases, with 19 bases between them. The DNA for the CDR3 is TGTGCCAGCAGCCTGGATATGGCTAGCAGTGACACCGGGGAGCTGTTTTTT. Encoded protein: CASSLDMASSDTGELFF.

This clone showed up just once. The CDR3 DNA reads TGTGCCAGCGGGGATCGGACAGTCTTGGGGCAGCCCCAGCATTTT. Its translation: CASGDRTVLGQPQHF. This rearrangement joins TRBV6-6 to TRBJ1-5, with D tentatively TRBD1 (6 bases). The V end was cut by 8 bases, the J end by 7 bases, with 21 bases between. CDR3 length: 15 amino acids. Germline loops: CDR1 MNHNY, CDR2 SVGAGI (reference sequence).

The rearrangement uses TRBV12-3 or TRBV12-4 and TRBJ1-2; D is ambiguous. V lost 7 bases, J lost 1 base, and 10 bases lay in between. The CDR3 extends over 13 amino acids. The CDR3 is CASTLQHNYGYTF. For the CDR3, the DNA is TGTGCCAGCACCCTTCAGCATAACTATGGCTACACCTTC.

This chain joins TRBV3-1 (or the pseudogene TRBV3-2) and TRBJ2-7; 8 nucleotides match TRBD2. The CDR3 is 15 amino acids. The V segment lost 4 bases and the J segment 0 bases; nucleotides outside the gene matches: 5. Looked up from germline, CDR1 is LGHDT and CDR2 is YNNKEL (reference sequence). The CDR3 nucleotides read TGTGCCAGCAGCCCCGGGAGCGGGGGCTCCTACGAGCAGTACTTC. This gives the protein CASSPGSGGSYEQYF.

The chain recombines TRBV9 with TRBJ2-3, with 9 positions matching TRBD2. Germline assignment: CDR1 SGDLS and CDR2 YYNGEE. The trim removed 0 bases at V and 2 bases at J, leaving 4 bases unmatched. The CDR3 is 16 amino acids. The CDR3 DNA follows: TGTGCCAGCAGCGTAGAACGCGGGAGGGACACAGATACGCAGTATTTT. Translating gives CASSVERGRDTDTQYF.

The chain carries TRBV12-5 and TRBJ2-3; D might be TRBD1 (6 bases). CDR1 is LGHNT and CDR2 is FRNRAP in the germline V gene. The CDR3 is 13 amino acids. CDR3 sequence (DNA): TGTGCGACAGACAGGAACCCCACAGATACGCAGTATTTT. It codes for CATDRNPTDTQYF.

The chain carries TRBV27 and TRBJ2-2; 7 nucleotides align to TRBD2. CDR1 and CDR2 from the germline V gene are MNHEY and SMNVEV (reference sequence). CDR3 size: 16 residues. After removal of 6 bases from V and 6 bases from J, the junction contained 13 bases not matched to a gene. The CDR3 loop is CASSPTTSSSAGELFF. CDR3 nucleotides: TGTGCCAGCAGCCCGACGACTAGCTCGAGCGCCGGGGAGCTGTTTTTT.

V is TRBV4-1 and J is TRBJ1-5, with D uncertain. Looked up from germline, CDR1 is MGHRA and CDR2 is YSYEKL. The V gene lost 0 bases and the J gene lost 7 bases, with 7 bases spanning the gap. CDR3 length: 13 residues. CDR3 residues: CASSQDVGQPQHF. CDR3 DNA: TGCGCCAGCAGCCAAGACGTGGGGCAGCCCCAGCATTTT.

The chain combines TRBV27 with TRBJ1-5; TRBD1 matches at 12 bases. The CDR3 is made up of 16 amino acids. V shed 0 bases, J shed 7 bases, and the junction held 4 bases outside the gene matches. Per germline, CDR1 MNHEY and CDR2 SMNVEV (reference sequence). DNA for the CDR3: TGTGCCAGCAGTTTATCGGGACAGGGGGCAAAGCAGCCCCAGCATTTT. Translation: CASSLSGQGAKQPQHF.

CDR3 DNA: TGTGCCAGCAGCTTATCGGGTTCCTACGAGCAGTACTTC. This translates into CASSLSGSYEQYF. This chain joins TRBV7-2 and TRBJ2-7; D unresolved. From germline, CDR1 is SGHTA and CDR2 FQGNSA. V lost 2 bases to trimming and J lost 1 base, with 6 bases between them. CDR3 size: 13 residues.

The V call is TRBV6-5, the J call TRBJ1-5; D possibly corresponds to TRBD1 (5 bases). Trimming took off 0 bases at V and 7 bases at J, with 7 bases between the two ends. CDR1 is MNHEY, CDR2 SVGAGI, per germline. CDR3 length: 13 residues. In DNA form, the CDR3 reads TGTGCCAGCAGTTACTCTGGGGACCAGCCCCAGCATTTT. The encoded protein is CASSYSGDQPQHF.

The chain employs TRBV4-1 and TRBJ2-4; no reliable D call. Trimming stripped 3 bases from V and 1 base from J, with 16 bases between. The CDR3 is 17 amino acids. The germline V gene has CDR1 MGHRA and CDR2 YSYEKL. The CDR3 region is CASSQPDRLGAKNIQYF. DNA of the CDR3: TGCGCCAGCAGCCAGCCAGACCGGCTAGGCGCCAAAAACATTCAGTACTTC.

The V gene is TRBV3-1 (or the pseudogene TRBV3-2), the J gene TRBJ2-6; 8 bases map to TRBD2. J was trimmed by 1 base and V by 0 bases; bases with no gene match: 11. CDR1 and CDR2 from the germline V gene are LGHDT and YNNKEL (reference sequence). This CDR3 is built from 20 residues. The CDR3 DNA follows: TGTGCCAGCAGCCAAGATGTTGGACGGGGGGGCACGTCTGGGGCCAACGTCCTGACTTTC. Protein product: CASSQDVGRGGTSGANVLTF.

The chain recombines TRBV19 with TRBJ1-6, with TRBD1 matching over 8 bases. The CDR3 is 12 residues long. CDR1 LNHDA and CDR2 SQIVND come from the germline V gene (reference sequence). J gave up 9 bases and V 9 bases, and 4 bases lay outside the gene matches. Here the CDR3 DNA reads TGTGCCAGGGGACAGGCGGGTTCACCCCTCCACTTT. It is translated as CARGQAGSPLHF.

This clone was counted between two and nine times. The chain joins TRBV3-1 (or the pseudogene TRBV3-2) to TRBJ2-1; D is tentatively TRBD1 or TRBD2 (5 bases each). Germline CDR1 is LGHDT and CDR2 is YNNKEL (reference sequence). V gave up 4 bases and J gave up 6 bases, with 22 bases separating them. This CDR3 is built from 17 residues. CDR3 loop: CASSLIAGSSPFNEQFF. DNA for the CDR3: TGTGCCAGCAGCCTTATTGCAGGGAGTAGCCCGTTCAATGAGCAGTTCTTC.

This clone was counted between two and nine times. The chain joins TRBV13 to TRBJ1-1, with D uncertain. From germline, CDR1 is PRHDT and CDR2 FYEKMQ (reference sequence). The CDR3 is 12 residues long. V was trimmed by 5 bases and J by 10 bases, leaving 14 bases between them. Here the CDR3 DNA reads TGTGCCAGCAGCCCTATTGGGCAGTTAGCTTTCTTT. It codes for CASSPIGQLAFF.

CDR3 region: CASTSGTGGSTNEQFF. CDR3 DNA: TGTGCCAGCACATCGGGAACTGGGGGAAGTACAAATGAGCAGTTCTTC. J is TRBJ2-1 and V is TRBV6-4; D assignment may be TRBD1 or TRBD2 (5 bases each). V was cut by 7 bases and J by 7 bases, with 23 bases left in between. The germline V gene encodes CDR1 MRHNA and CDR2 SNTAGT. The CDR3 sequence is 16 residues long.

V and J are TRBV6-2 or TRBV6-3 and TRBJ2-6; D is unresolved. The CDR3 totals 15 residues. V shed 0 bases and J shed 0 bases, with 3 bases lying between them. Germline CDR1 MNHEY, CDR2 SVGEGT. The CDR3 DNA sequence: TGTGCCAGCAGTTACTCCCGCTCTGGGGCCAACGTCCTGACTTTC. Amino acids: CASSYSRSGANVLTF.

This chain links TRBV19 with TRBJ2-7; D ambiguous. The CDR3 spans 14 residues. Per the germline V gene, CDR1 is LNHDA and CDR2 is SQIVND (reference sequence). With 5 bases removed from V and 4 bases from J, the gap between germline ends came to 15 bases. The CDR3 DNA reads as TGTGCCAGTAGTCCGTCGGCATCTTATTACGAGCAGTACTTC. Amino acid sequence: CASSPSASYYEQYF.

The chain combines TRBV19 with TRBJ1-1; D not certain. Per the germline V gene, CDR1 is LNHDA and CDR2 is SQIVND (reference sequence). Trimming took off 5 bases at V and 7 bases at J, with 17 bases between the two ends. The length of the CDR3 is 14 residues. The CDR3 sequence: CASSSTLGSLEAFF. CDR3 bases: TGTGCCAGTAGTTCGACTCTAGGCTCCCTTGAAGCTTTCTTT.

The chain joins TRBV2 to TRBJ1-1, with TRBD1 matching over 8 bases. Germline values: CDR1 SNHLY, CDR2 FYNNEI. The length of the CDR3 is 16 residues. Trimming removed 4 bases from V and 4 bases from J; junction bases left unmatched: 11. The CDR3 sequence is CASSVNRQGKSTEAFF. In nucleotides, the CDR3 is TGTGCCAGCAGTGTTAATCGACAGGGGAAGAGCACTGAAGCTTTCTTT.

J is TRBJ1-2 and V is TRBV6-5; D is uncertain. Germline V CDR1 and CDR2: MNHEY, SVGAGI. With 0 bases removed from V and 6 bases from J, the gap between germline ends came to 11 bases. This CDR3 spans 14 amino acids. CDR3 sequence: CASSYSKASHGYTF. CDR3 sequence (DNA): TGTGCCAGCAGTTACTCAAAAGCTTCCCATGGCTACACCTTC.

For the CDR3, the DNA is TGTGCCAGCAGCCTCCGCTACCTTACTAGCGGGGGGGCGGGCGGGGAGCTGTTTTTT. It encodes CASSLRYLTSGGAGGELFF. The rearrangement uses TRBV11-2 and TRBJ2-2; 13 bases line up with TRBD2. V was pared by 5 bases and J by 7 bases, with 16 bases of the junction left unmatched. This CDR3 is built from 19 residues. Germline values: CDR1 SGHAT, CDR2 FQNNGV.

This rearrangement joins TRBV10-2 to TRBJ1-3; TRBD1 agrees at 8 bases. V was pared by 0 bases and J by 4 bases, with 5 bases of the junction left unmatched. Germline CDR1 reads WSHSY; CDR2 reads SAAADI. The CDR3 sequence is 16 residues long. CDR3 residues: CASSESGRGQGNTIYF. The CDR3 DNA is TGCGCCAGCAGTGAGTCCGGCAGGGGGCAGGGAAACACCATATATTTT.

The chain is built from TRBV6-6 and TRBJ2-2, with D unresolved. Trimming took off 0 bases at V and 6 bases at J, with 8 bases between the two ends. Germline V gene data show CDR1 as MNHNY and CDR2 as SVGAGI (reference sequence). The CDR3 sequence is 14 residues long. The CDR3 nucleotides read TGTGCCAGCAGTTACTCGCGGTCGCCCGGGGAGCTGTTTTTT. Amino acid sequence: CASSYSRSPGELFF.

This clone occurred a few times. This chain connects TRBV19 to TRBJ2-7, with a tentative D call TRBD2 (5 bases). The germline V gene encodes CDR1 LNHDA and CDR2 SQIVND (reference sequence). Between the trimmed V and J ends, which lost 3 bases and 1 base, there was a span of 10 bases. CDR3 length: 14 residues. The CDR3 DNA follows: TGTGCCAGTAGTATTCTTGGAGGATCCTACGAGCAGTACTTC. Protein: CASSILGGSYEQYF.

CDR3 bases: TGTGCCAGCAGATTGTCCGGGACAGGTGACAATCAGCCCCAGCATTTT. This encodes CASRLSGTGDNQPQHF. The chain is built from TRBV2 and TRBJ1-5, with TRBD1 matching over 8 bases. This CDR3 region has 16 residues. Germline V lookup: CDR1 SNHLY, CDR2 FYNNEI. The junction had 10 bases not matched to a gene; V was cut back by 6 bases and J by 3 bases.